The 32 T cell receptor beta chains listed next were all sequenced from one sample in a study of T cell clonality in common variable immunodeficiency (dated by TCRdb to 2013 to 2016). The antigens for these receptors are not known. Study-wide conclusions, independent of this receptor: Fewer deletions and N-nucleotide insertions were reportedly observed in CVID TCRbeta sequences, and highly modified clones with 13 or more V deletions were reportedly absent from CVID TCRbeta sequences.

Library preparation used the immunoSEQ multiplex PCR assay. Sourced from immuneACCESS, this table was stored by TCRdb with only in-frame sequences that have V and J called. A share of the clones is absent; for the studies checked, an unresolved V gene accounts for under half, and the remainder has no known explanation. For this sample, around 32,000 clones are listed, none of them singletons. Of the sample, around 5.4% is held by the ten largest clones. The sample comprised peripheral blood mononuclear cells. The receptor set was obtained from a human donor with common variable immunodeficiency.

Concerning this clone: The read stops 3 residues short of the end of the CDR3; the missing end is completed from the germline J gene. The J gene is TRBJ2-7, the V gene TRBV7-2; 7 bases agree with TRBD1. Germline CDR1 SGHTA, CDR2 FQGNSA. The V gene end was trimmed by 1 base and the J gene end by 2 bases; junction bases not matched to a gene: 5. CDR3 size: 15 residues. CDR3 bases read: TGTGCCAGCAGCTTAGGACAGGGCAAGCCCTACGAG. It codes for CASSLGQGKPYE. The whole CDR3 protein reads CASSLGQGKPYEQYF.

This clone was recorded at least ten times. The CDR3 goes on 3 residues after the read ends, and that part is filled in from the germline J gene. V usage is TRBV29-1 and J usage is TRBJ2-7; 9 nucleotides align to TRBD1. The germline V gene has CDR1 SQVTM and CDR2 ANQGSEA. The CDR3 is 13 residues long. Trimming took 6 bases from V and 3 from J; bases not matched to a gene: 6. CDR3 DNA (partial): TGCAGCGTGATTGGACAGGGGCTCTACGAG. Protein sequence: CSVIGQGLYE. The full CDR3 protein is CSVIGQGLYEQYF.

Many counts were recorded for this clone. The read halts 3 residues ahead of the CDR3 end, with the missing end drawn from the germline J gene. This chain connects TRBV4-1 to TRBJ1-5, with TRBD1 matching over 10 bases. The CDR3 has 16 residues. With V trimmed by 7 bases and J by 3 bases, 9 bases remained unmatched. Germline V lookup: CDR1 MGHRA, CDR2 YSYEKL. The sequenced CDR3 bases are TGCGCCAGCAACTCACCGGGACAGGGGATCAATCAGCCC. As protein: CASNSPGQGINQP. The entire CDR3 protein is CASNSPGQGINQPQHF.

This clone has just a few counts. The covered CDR3 bases are TGTGCCAGCAGGGACCTGACAGGGAGCTACGAG. It is translated as CASRDLTGSYE. The entire CDR3 reads CASRDLTGSYEQYF. The J gene is TRBJ2-7, the V gene TRBV2; 7 bases align to TRBD1. The read terminates 3 residues ahead of where the CDR3 ends, so the germline J gene completes it. This CDR3 is built from 14 residues. Germline assignment: CDR1 SNHLY and CDR2 FYNNEI. The ends lost 6 bases at V and 3 bases at J; junction bases unmatched: 8.

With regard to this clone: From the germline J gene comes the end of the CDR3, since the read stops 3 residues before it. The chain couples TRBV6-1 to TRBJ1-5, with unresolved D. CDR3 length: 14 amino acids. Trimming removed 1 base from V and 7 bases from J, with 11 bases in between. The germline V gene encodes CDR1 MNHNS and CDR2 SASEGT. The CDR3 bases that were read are TGTGCCAGCAGTGAAGACGGGGAATGGCAGCCC. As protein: CASSEDGEWQP. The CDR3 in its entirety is CASSEDGEWQPQHF.

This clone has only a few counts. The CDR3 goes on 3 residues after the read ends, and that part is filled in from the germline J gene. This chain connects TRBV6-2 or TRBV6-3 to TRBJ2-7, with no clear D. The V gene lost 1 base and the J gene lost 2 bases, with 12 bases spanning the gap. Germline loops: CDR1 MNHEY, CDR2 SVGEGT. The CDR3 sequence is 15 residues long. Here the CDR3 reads CASSYFPKGPYEQYF. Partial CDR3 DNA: TGTGCCAGCAGTTACTTTCCGAAGGGCCCCTACGAG.

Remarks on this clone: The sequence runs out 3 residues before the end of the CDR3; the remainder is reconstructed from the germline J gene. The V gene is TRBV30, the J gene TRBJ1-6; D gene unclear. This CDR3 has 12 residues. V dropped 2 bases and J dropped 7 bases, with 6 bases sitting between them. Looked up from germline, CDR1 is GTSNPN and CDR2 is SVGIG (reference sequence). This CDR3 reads CAWSSSNSPLHF. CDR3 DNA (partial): TGTGCCTGGAGTAGCTCGAATTCACCC.

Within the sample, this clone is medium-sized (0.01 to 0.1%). The part of the CDR3 DNA that was read is TGCAGCGCGGTCAATGGTCCGAACACTGAA. Protein product: CSAVNGPNTE. Given in full, the CDR3 is CSAVNGPNTEAFF. The gene calls are TRBV29-1 and TRBJ1-1; D not resolved. The read ends 3 residues before the CDR3 terminus; that terminus is restored from the germline J gene. Germline V lookup: CDR1 SQVTM, CDR2 ANQGSEA. Trimming stripped 7 bases from V and 1 base from J, with 13 bases between. The CDR3 totals 13 residues.

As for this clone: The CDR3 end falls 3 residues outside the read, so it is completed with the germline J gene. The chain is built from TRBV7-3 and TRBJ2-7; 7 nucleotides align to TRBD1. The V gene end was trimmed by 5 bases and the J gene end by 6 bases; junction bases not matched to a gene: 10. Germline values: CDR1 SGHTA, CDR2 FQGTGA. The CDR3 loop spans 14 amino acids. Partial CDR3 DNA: TGTGCCAGCAGCCCGACTCTTTCAGGGGGCGAG. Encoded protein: CASSPTLSGGE. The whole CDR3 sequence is CASSPTLSGGEQYF.

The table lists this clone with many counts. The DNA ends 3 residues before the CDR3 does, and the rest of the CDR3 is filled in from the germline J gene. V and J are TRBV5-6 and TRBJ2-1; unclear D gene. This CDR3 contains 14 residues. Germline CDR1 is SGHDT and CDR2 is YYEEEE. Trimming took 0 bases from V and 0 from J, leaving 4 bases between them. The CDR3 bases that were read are TGTGCCAGCAGCTTGGTCCACTCCTACAATGAG. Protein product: CASSLVHSYNE. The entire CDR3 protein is CASSLVHSYNEQFF.

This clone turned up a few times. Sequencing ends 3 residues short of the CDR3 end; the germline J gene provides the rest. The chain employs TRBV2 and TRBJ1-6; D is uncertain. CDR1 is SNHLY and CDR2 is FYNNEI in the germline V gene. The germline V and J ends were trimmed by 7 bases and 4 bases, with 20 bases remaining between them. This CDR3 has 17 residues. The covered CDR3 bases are TGTGCCAGCATGGTGCCATTAATAACTACTTATAATTCACCC. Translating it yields CASMVPLITTYNSP. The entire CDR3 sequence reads CASMVPLITTYNSPLHF.

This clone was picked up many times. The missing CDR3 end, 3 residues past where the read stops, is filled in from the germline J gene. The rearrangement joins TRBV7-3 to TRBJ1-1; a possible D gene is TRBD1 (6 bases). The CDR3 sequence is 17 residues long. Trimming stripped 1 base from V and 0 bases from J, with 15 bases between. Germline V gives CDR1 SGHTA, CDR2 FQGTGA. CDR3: CASSLMGTPSLNTEAFF. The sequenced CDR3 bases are TGTGCCAGCAGCTTAATGGGGACACCTAGCCTGAACACTGAA.

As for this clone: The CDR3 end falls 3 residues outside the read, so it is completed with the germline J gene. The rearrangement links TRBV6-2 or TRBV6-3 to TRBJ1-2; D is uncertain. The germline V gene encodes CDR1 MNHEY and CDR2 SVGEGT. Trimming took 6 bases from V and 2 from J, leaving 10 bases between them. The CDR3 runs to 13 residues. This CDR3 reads CASRTNVNYGYTF. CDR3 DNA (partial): TGTGCCAGCAGAACTAACGTGAACTATGGC.

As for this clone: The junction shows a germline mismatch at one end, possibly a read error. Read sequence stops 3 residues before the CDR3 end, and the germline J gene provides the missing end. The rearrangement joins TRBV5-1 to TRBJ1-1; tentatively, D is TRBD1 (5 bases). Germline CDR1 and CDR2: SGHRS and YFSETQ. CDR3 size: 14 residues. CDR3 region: CASSLAGGNAEAFF. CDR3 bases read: TGCGCCAGCAGCTTGGCGGGGGGGAACGCTGAA.

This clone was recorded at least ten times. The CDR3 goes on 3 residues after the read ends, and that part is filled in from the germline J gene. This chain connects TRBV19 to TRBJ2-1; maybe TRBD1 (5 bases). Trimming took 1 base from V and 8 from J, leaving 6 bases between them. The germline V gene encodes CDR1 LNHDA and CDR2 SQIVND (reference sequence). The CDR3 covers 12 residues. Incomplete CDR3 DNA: TGTGCCAGTAGTATAGCCAGGGATGAG. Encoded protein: CASSIARDE. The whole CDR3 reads CASSIARDEQFF.

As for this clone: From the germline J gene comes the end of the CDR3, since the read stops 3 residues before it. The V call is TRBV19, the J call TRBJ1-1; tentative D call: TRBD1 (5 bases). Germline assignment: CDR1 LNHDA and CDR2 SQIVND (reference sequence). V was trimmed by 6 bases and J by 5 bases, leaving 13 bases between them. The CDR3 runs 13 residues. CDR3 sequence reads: CASSPGGRTEAFF. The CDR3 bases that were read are TGTGCCAGTAGCCCCGGGGGAAGGACTGAA.

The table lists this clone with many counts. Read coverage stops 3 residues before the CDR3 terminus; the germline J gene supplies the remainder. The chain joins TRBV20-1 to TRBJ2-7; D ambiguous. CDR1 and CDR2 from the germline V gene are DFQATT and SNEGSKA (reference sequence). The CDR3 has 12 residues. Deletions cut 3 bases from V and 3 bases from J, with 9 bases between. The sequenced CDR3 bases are TGCAGTGCTAGTGTGCAGAACTACGAG. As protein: CSASVQNYE. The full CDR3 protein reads CSASVQNYEQYF.

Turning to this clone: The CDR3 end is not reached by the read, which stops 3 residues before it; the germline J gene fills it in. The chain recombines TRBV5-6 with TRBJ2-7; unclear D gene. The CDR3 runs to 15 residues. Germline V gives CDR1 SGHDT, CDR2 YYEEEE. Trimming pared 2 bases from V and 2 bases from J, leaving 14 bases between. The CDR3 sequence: CASSLGPLETYEQYF. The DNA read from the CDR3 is TGTGCCAGCAGCTTAGGGCCCCTGGAGACCTACGAG.

The CDR3: CASSLGVTGPSGYTF. The DNA read from the CDR3 is TGTGCCAGCAGCTTAGGAGTGACAGGGCCCAGTGGC. The J gene is TRBJ1-2, the V gene TRBV7-2; 7 bases line up with TRBD1. The sequence runs out 3 residues before the end of the CDR3; the remainder is reconstructed from the germline J gene. Trimming cost V 1 base and J 7 bases; bases outside gene matches: 9. Germline V lookup: CDR1 SGHTA, CDR2 FQGNSA. The CDR3 runs 15 residues.

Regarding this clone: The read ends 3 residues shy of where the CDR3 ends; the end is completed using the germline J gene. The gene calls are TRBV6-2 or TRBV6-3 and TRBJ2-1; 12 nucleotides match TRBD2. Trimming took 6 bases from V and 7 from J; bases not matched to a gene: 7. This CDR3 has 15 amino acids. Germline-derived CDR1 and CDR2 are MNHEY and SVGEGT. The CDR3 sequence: CASRYPSGGANEQFF. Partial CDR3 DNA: TGTGCCAGCAGATACCCTAGCGGGGGGGCAAATGAG.

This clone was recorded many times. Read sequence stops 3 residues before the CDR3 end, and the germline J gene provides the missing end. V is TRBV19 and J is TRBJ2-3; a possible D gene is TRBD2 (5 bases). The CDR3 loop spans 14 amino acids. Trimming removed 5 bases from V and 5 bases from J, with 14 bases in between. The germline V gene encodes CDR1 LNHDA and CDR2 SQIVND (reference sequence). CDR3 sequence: CASSPRRVRDTQYF. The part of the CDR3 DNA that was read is TGTGCCAGTAGTCCTCGGCGGGTACGAGATACG.

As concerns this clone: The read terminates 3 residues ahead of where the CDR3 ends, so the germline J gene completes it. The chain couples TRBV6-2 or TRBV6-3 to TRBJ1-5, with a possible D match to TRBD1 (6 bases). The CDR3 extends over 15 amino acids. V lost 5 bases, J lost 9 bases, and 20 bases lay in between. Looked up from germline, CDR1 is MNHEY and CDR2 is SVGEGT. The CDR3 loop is CASSGGPTGTSPQHF. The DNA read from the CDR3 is TGTGCCAGCAGTGGGGGTCCTACAGGGACCTCGCCC.

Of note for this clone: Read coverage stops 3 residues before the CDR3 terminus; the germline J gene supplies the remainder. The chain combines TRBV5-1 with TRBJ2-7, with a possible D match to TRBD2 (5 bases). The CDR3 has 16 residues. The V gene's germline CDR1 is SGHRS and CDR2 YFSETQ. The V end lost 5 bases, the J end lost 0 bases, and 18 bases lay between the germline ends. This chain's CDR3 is CASSPDLATPSYEQYF. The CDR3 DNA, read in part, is TGCGCCAGCAGTCCCGATCTAGCCACTCCCTCCTACGAG.

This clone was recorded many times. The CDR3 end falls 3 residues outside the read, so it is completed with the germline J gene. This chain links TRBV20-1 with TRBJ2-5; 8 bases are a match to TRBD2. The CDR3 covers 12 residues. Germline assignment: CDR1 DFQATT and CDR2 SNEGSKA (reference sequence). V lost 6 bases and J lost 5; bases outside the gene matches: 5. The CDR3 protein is CSAETSAETQYF. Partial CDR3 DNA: TGCAGTGCGGAGACTAGCGCGGAGACC.

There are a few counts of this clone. CDR3 DNA (partial): TGTGCCAGCAGTGAAATGGGGGGGACGTACGAG. Encoded protein: CASSEMGGTYE. The full CDR3 protein is CASSEMGGTYEQYF. J is TRBJ2-7 and V is TRBV2; 7 bases align to TRBD2. The read comes to an end 3 residues before the CDR3 does, leaving the germline J gene to fill in the end. With V trimmed by 2 bases and J by 4 bases, 5 bases remained unmatched. CDR3 length: 14 amino acids. CDR1 and CDR2 (germline): SNHLY, FYNNEI.

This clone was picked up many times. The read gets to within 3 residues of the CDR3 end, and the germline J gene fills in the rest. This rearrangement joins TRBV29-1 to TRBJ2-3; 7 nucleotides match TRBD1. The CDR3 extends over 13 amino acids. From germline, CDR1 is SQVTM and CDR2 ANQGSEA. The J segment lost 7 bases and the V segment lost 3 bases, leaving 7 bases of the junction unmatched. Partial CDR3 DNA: TGCAGCGTTGAGGTAGCAGGGGGTCATACG. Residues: CSVEVAGGHT. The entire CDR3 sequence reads CSVEVAGGHTQYF.

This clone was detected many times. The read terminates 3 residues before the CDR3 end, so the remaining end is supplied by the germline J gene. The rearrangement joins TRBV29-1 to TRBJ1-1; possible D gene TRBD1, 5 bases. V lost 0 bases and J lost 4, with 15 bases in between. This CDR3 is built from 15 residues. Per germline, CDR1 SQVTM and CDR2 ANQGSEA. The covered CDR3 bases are TGCAGCGTTGAAGATACGCAGGGCCTCGGCACTGAA. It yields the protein CSVEDTQGLGTE. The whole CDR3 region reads CSVEDTQGLGTEAFF.

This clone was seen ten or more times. The sequenced part of the CDR3 DNA is TGTGCCAGCTCACCACCAGGCCCGAATTTCGACGAG. This encodes CASSPPGPNFDE. The CDR3 in full is CASSPPGPNFDEQYF. V gene TRBV18 combines with J gene TRBJ2-7; D is undetermined. The read ends 3 residues early relative to the CDR3; the germline J gene fills the gap. CDR1 KGHSH and CDR2 LQKENI come from the germline V gene. Trimming took 0 bases from V and 5 from J, leaving 14 bases between them. This CDR3 comprises 15 residues.

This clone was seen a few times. The CDR3 here is CASSGTSGGYEQYF. The CDR3 bases that were read are TGTGCCAGCAGCGGGACTAGCGGGGGCTACGAG. The J gene is TRBJ2-7, the V gene TRBV13; 14 nucleotides align to TRBD2. The CDR3 extends 3 residues past the end of the read, so its final part is completed from the germline J gene. V was clipped by 5 bases and J by 3 bases; unmatched bases: 0. In germline, CDR1 is PRHDT, CDR2 FYEKMQ (reference sequence). This CDR3 spans 14 amino acids.

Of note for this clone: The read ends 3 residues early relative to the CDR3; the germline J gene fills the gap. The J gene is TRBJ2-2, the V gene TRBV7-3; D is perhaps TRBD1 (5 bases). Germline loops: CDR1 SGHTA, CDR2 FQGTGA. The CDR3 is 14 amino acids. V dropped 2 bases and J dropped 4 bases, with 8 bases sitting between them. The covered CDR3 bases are TGTGCCAGCAGCTTACCAGGGCCCACCGGGGAG. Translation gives CASSLPGPTGE. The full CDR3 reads CASSLPGPTGELFF.

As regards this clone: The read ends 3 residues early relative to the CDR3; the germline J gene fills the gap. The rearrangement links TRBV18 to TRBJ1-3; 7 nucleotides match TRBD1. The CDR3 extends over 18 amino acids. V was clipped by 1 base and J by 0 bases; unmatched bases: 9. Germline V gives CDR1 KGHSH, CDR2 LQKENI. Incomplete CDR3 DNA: TGTGCCAGCTCACCACAGAAGACAGGGATTTACTCTGGAAACACC. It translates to CASSPQKTGIYSGNT. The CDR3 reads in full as CASSPQKTGIYSGNTIYF. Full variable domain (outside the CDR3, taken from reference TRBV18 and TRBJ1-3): NAGVMQNPRHLVRRRGQEARLRCSPMKGHSHVYWYRQLPEEGLKFMVYLQKENIIDESGMPKERFSAEFPKEGPSILRIQQVVRGDSAAYFCASSPQKTGIYSGNTIYFGEGSWLTVV.

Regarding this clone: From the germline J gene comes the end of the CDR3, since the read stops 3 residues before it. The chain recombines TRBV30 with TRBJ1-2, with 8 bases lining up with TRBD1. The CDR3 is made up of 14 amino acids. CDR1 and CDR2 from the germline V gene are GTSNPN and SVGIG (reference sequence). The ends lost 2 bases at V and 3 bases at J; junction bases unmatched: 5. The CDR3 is CAWSPDRDYYGYTF. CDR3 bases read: TGTGCCTGGAGTCCGGACAGGGACTACTATGGC.